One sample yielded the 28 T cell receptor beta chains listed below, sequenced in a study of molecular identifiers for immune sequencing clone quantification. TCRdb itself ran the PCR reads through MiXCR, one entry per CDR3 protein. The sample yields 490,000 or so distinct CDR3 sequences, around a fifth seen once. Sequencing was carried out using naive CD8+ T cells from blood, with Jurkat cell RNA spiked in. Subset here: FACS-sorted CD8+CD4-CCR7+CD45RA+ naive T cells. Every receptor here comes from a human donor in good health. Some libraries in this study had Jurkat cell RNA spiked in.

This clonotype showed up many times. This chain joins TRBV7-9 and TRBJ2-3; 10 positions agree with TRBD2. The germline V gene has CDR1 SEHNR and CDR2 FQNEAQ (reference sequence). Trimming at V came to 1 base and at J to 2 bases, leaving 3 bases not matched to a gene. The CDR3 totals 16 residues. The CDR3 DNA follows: TGTGCCAGCAGCTTAGGGACTAGCGGTTTCACAGATACGCAGTATTTT. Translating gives CASSLGTSGFTDTQYF.

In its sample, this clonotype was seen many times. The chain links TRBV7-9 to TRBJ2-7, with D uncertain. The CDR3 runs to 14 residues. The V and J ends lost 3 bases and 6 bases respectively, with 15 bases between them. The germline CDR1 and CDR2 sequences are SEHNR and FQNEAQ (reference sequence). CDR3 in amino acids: CASSFAGSTFEQYF. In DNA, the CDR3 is TGTGCCAGCAGCTTCGCCGGTAGTACGTTCGAGCAGTACTTC.

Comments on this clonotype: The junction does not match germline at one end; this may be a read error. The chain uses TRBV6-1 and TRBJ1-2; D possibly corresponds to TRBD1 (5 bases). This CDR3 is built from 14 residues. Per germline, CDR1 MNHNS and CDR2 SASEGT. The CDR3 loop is CASGQTRDSYAYTF. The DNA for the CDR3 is TGTGCCAGCGGCCAGACCAGGGACTCCTATGCCTACACCTTC.

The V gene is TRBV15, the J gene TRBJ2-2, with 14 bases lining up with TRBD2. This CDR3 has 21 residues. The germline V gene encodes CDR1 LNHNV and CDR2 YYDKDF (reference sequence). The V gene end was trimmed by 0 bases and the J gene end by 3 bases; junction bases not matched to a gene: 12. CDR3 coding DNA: TGTGCCACCAGCAGAGATTTCAGGGGACTAGCGGGAGTAGGAGACACCGGGGAGCTGTTTTTT. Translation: CATSRDFRGLAGVGDTGELFF.

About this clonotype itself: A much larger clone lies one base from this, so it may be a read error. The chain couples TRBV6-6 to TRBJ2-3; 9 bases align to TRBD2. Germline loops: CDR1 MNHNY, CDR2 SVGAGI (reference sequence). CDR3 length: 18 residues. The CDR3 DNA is TGTGCCAGCAGTTGGGACCCTCGGGCGGGGGGGCCCGCAGATACGCGGTATTTT. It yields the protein CASSWDPRAGGPADTRYF.

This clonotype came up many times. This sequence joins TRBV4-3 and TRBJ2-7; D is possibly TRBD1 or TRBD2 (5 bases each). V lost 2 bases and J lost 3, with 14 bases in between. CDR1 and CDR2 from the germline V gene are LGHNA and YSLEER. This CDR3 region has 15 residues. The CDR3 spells CASSQSRDPGYEQYF. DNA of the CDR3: TGCGCCAGCAGCCAATCCCGGGACCCAGGCTACGAGCAGTACTTC.

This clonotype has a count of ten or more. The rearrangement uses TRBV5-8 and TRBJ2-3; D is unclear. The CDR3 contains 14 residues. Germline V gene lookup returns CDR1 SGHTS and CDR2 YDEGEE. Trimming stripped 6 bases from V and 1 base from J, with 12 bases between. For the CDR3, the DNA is TGTGCCAGCACCTGGCCGGCGGGCACAGATACGCAGTATTTT. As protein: CASTWPAGTDTQYF.

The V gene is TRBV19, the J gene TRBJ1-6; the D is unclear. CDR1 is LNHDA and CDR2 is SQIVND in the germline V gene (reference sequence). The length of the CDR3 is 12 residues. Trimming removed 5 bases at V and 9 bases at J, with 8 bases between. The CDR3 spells CASSDRSSPLHF. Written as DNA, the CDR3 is TGTGCCAGTAGTGACCGAAGTTCACCCCTCCACTTT.

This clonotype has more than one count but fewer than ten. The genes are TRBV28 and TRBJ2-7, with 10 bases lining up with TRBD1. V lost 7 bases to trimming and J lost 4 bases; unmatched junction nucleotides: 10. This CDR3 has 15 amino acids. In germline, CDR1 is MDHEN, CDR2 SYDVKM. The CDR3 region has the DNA TGTGCCAGCACCGTGAAAAGGACAGGGGGGTACGAGCAGTACTTC. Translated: CASTVKRTGGYEQYF.

CDR3 in amino acids: CSAREMNTGELFF. The CDR3, as DNA: TGCAGTGCTAGGGAGATGAACACCGGGGAGCTGTTTTTT. This chain links TRBV20-1 with TRBJ2-2; D unresolved. Trimming stripped 3 bases from V and 1 base from J, with 6 bases between. Germline loops: CDR1 DFQATT, CDR2 SNEGSKA (reference sequence). This CDR3 contains 13 residues.

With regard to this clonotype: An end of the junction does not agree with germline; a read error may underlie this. Here the CDR3 reads CASSLNEVTSTDAQYF. In nucleotides, the CDR3 is TGTGCCAGCAGCTTAAATGAGGTTACTAGCACAGATGCGCAGTATTTT. The chain recombines TRBV7-8 with TRBJ2-3; D is possibly TRBD2 (6 bases). The V gene's germline CDR1 is SGHVS and CDR2 FQNEAQ. The CDR3 runs 16 residues.

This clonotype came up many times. The CDR3 reads CASSASGGEAEAFF. CDR3 in DNA: TGTGCCAGCAGTGCCTCAGGGGGCGAGGCTGAAGCTTTCTTT. The V gene is TRBV12-3 or TRBV12-4, the J gene TRBJ1-1; 8 bases agree with TRBD1. The junction had 8 bases not matched to a gene; V was cut back by 5 bases and J by 6 bases. This CDR3 is built from 14 residues.

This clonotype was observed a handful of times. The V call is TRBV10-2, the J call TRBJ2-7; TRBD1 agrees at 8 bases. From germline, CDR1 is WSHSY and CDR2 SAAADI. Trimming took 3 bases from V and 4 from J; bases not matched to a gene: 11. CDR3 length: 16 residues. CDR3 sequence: CASSDPETGEGYEQYF. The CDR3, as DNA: TGCGCCAGCAGTGATCCTGAGACAGGGGAAGGGTACGAGCAGTACTTC.

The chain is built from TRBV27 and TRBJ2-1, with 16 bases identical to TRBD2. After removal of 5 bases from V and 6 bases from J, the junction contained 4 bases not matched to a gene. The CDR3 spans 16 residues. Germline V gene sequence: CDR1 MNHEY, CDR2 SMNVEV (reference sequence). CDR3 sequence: CASSMGLAGGGNEQFF. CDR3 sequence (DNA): TGTGCCAGCAGTATGGGACTAGCGGGAGGGGGCAATGAGCAGTTCTTC.

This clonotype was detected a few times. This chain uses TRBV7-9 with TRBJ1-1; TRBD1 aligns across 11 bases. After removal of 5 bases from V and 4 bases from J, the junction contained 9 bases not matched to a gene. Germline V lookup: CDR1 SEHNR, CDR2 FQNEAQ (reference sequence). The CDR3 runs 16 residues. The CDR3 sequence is CASSQPGQGASTEAFF. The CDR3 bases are TGTGCCAGCAGCCAGCCCGGACAGGGGGCATCCACTGAAGCTTTCTTT. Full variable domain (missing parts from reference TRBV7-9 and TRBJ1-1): DTGVSQNPRHKITKRGQNVTFRCDPISEHNRLYWYRQTLGQGPEFLTYFQNEAQLEKSRLLSDRFSAERPKGSFSTLEIQRTEQGDSAMYLCASSQPGQGASTEAFFGQGTRLTVV.

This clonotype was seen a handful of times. CDR3 bases: TGCAGTGCTAGGGAGGGGGGGAACTACGAGCAGTACTTC. Amino acids: CSAREGGNYEQYF. The chain couples TRBV20-1 to TRBJ2-7, with D perhaps matching TRBD2 (7 bases). V was trimmed by 3 bases and J by 3 bases, leaving 12 bases between them. This CDR3 has 13 residues. The germline V gene encodes CDR1 DFQATT and CDR2 SNEGSKA (reference sequence).

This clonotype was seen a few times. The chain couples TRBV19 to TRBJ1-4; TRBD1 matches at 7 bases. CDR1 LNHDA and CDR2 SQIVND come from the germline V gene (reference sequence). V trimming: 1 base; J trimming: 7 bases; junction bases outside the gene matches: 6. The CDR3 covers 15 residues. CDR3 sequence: CASSIAGTAAEKLFF. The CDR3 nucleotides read TGTGCCAGTAGTATAGCGGGGACAGCGGCTGAAAAACTGTTTTTT.

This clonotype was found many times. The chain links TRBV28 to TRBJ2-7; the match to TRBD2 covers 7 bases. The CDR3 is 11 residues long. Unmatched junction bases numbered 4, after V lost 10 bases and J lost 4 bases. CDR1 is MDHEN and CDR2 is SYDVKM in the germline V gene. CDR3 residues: CATPGGYEQYF. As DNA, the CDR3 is TGTGCCACTCCGGGAGGATACGAGCAGTACTTC.

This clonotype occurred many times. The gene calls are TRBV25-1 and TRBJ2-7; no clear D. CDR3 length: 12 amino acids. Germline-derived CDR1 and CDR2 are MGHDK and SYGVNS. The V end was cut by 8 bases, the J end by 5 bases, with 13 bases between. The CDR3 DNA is TGTGCCAGCTGCGTTGGTACGGACGAGCAGTACTTC. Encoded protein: CASCVGTDEQYF.

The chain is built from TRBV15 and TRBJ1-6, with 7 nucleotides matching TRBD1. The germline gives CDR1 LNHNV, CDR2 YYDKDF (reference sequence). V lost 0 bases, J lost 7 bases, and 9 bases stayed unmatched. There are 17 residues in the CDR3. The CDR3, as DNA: TGTGCCACCAGCAGAGAAATCGGGACAGCTACCAATTCACCCCTCCACTTT. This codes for CATSREIGTATNSPLHF.

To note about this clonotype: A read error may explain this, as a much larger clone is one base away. DNA of the CDR3: TGTGCCAGCAGCGGATTCGGGGACGTTTACTACGAGCAGTACTTC. Translation gives CASSGFGDVYYEQYF. V and J are TRBV7-9 and TRBJ2-7; D may be TRBD1 or TRBD2 (5 bases each). The V end was cut by 5 bases, the J end by 3 bases, with 17 bases between. This CDR3 region has 15 residues. Germline loops: CDR1 SEHNR, CDR2 FQNEAQ (reference sequence).

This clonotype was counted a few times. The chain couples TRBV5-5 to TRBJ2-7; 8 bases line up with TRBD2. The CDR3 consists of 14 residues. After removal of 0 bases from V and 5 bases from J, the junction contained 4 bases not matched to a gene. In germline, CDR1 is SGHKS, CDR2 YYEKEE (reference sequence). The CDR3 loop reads CASSLGAGAHEQYF. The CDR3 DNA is TGTGCCAGCAGCTTGGGAGCGGGGGCCCACGAGCAGTACTTC.

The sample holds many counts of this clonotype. The CDR3 is CASSLAGGQIHEQYF. CDR3 bases: TGTGCCAGCAGCTTAGCGGGGGGCCAGATCCACGAGCAGTACTTC. The chain uses TRBV7-8 and TRBJ2-7; D is perhaps TRBD1 or TRBD2 (6 bases each). Germline V lookup: CDR1 SGHVS, CDR2 FQNEAQ. Trimming shortened V by 0 bases and J by 5 bases, and 14 bases separated the two germline ends. The CDR3 length is 15 residues.

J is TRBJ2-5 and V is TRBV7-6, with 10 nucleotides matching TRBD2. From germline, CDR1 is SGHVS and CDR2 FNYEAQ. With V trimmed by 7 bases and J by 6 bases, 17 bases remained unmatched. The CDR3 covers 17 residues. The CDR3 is CASTPPSASGGQKTQYF. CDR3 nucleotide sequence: TGTGCCAGCACCCCCCCCTCGGCTAGCGGGGGACAGAAGACCCAGTACTTC.

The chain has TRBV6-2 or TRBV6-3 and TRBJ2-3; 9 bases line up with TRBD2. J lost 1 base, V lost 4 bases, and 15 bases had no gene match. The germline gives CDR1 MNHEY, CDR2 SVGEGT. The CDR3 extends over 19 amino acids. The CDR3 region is CASSSGGAGGVFGTDTQYF. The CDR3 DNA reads TGTGCCAGCAGTTCCGGTGGGGCGGGAGGGGTCTTCGGCACAGATACGCAGTATTTT.

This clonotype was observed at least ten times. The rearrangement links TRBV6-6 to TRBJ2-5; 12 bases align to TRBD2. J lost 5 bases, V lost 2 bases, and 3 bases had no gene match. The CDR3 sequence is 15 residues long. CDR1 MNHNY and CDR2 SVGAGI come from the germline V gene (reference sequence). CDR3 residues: CASSYPSGGAETQYF. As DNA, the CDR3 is TGTGCCAGCAGTTACCCTAGCGGGGGGGCTGAGACCCAGTACTTC.

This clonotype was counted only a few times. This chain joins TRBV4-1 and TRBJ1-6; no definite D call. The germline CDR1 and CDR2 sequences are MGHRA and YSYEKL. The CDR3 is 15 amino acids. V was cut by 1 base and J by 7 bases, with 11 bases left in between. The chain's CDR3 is CASSQVSDVNSPLHF. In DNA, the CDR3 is TGCGCCAGCAGCCAAGTATCAGATGTCAATTCACCCCTCCACTTT.

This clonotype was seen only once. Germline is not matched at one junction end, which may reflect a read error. The CDR3 sequence is CACCPAAAPFSGANVQTF. The CDR3 coding sequence is TGTGCCTGTTGTCCCGCGGCAGCCCCCTTCTCTGGGGCCAACGTCCAGACTTTC. The genes are TRBV30 and TRBJ2-6; D may be TRBD1 (5 bases). The CDR3 has 18 amino acids. CDR1 is GTSNPN and CDR2 is SVGIG in the germline V gene (reference sequence).